Described below is a single TCR beta chain sequence and its context. Its antigen remains unidentified. The sample has other DNA sequences that encode this CDR3 too. With ipilimumab providing CTLA-4 blockade, focal radiation was administered to patients who had chemo-refractory metastatic non-small-cell lung cancer. CDR3 length: 15 residues. Germline values: CDR1 SGHRS, CDR2 YFSETQ. The V end was cut by 5 bases, the J end by 0 bases, with 13 bases between. Clones were read by immunoSEQ multiplex PCR, and TCRdb kept only the in-frame ones, dropping some. Seen here are 85,000 to 100,000 clones, around 87% observed once, and the top ten hold over 15%. The entry originates in a study of radiotherapy plus CTLA-4 blockade in lung cancer. Study observations and caveats: Blood-borne expansion of tumor-derived TCR clones followed radiotherapy plus ipilimumab.

The sequence came from a human donor with non-small cell lung cancer that progressed on radiotherapy plus ipilimumab. The sequencing here drew on peripheral blood, taken from a patient treated with radiotherapy plus ipilimumab. This chain joins TRBV5-1 and TRBJ2-3; D is possibly TRBD1 or TRBD2 (5 bases each). The CDR3 DNA reads TGCGCCAGCAGTTTTAGTGGGACCAGCACAGATACGCAGTATTTT. Amino acid sequence: CASSFSGTSTDTQYF.